These T cell receptor beta chains were read from a single sample in a study of blood T cell repertoires in COVID-19. Only in-frame clones appear in the TCRdb table, and some are missing; sequencing was by immunoSEQ multiplex PCR. The data contain over 60,000 clones, about 88% of them singletons. Input material: peripheral blood. All receptors derive from a man in his 70s with active or convalescent COVID-19. CDR3s include the opening cysteine and the closing phenylalanine or tryptophan. A D gene is named only where the DNA matches it firmly. Clone size is not always given. Where it is, it says once, few, many or a class for expanded clones.

clone size,J gene,V gene,D gene,CDR3 DNA,CDR3 protein
.,TRBJ2-3,TRBV6-2/TRBV6-3,TRBD2,TGTGCCAGCAGTTACGGGGGAGAGGCGGGAGGGGCCTTCACGCAGTATTTT,CASSYGGEAGGAFTQYF
.,TRBJ2-3,TRBV19,.,TGTGCCAGTAGTATTAGGAGGTCGGAAGGCACAGATACGCAGTATTTT,CASSIRRSEGTDTQYF
.,TRBJ1-2,TRBV25-1,.,TGTGCCAGCCACTACCAGGGGAATCTTAGCTACACCTTC,CASHYQGNLSYTF
.,TRBJ2-2,TRBV5-1,.,TGCGCCAGCAGCTCATTCCAGGGTACCGGGGAGCTGTTTTTT,CASSSFQGTGELFF
.,TRBJ2-7,TRBV29-1,.,TGCAGCGTTGAGGTCAGGCCCTACGAGCAGTACTTC,CSVEVRPYEQYF
.,TRBJ2-7,TRBV6-2/TRBV6-3,.,TGTGCCAGCACCCCCTCCCGGGTGGCAGCCTACGAGCAGTACTTC,CASTPSRVAAYEQYF
.,TRBJ1-4,TRBV3-1/TRBV3-2,.,TGTGCCAGCAGCCAAGTAAGGGGGTATAATGAAAAACTGTTTTTT,CASSQVRGYNEKLFF
few,TRBJ1-1,TRBV18,.,TGTGCCAGCTCACAGGATCAGGCGTCGAACACTGAAGCTTTCTTT,CASSQDQASNTEAFF
.,TRBJ2-7,TRBV21-1,.,TGTGCCAGCAGCGCCCGGACAGGAGCCTACGAGCAGTACTTC,CASSARTGAYEQYF
.,TRBJ2-5,TRBV7-9,TRBD1,TGTGCCGGGGGACAGTACCAAGAGACCCAGTACTTC,CAGGQYQETQYF
.,TRBJ1-5,TRBV18,.,TGTGCCAGCTCACCGTCGTCGGGAAGCAATCAGCCCCAGCATTTT,CASSPSSGSNQPQHF
.,TRBJ2-4,TRBV7-9,TRBD2,TGTGCCAGCAGCCCAGGACTAGCGGGAGACAAAAACATTCAGTACTTC,CASSPGLAGDKNIQYF
.,TRBJ2-2,TRBV5-1,TRBD2,TGCGCCAGCAGCAGGGTAGCGGGAGAGATTAACACCGGGGAGCTGTTTTTT,CASSRVAGEINTGELFF
.,TRBJ1-1,TRBV10-3,.,TGTGCCATCAGCCCGGACCAGGGCACTGAAGCTTTCTTT,CAISPDQGTEAFF
.,TRBJ2-1,TRBV5-8,.,TGTGCCAGCAGCTTGGAGAGGATCAATGAGCAGTTCTTC,CASSLERINEQFF
once,TRBJ1-1,TRBV6-5,.,TGTGCCAGCACTTTGGGCGTGAACACTGAAGCTTTCTTT,CASTLGVNTEAFF
.,TRBJ2-7,TRBV30,.,TGTGCCTGGAGTGTACTCTACGAGCAGTACTTC,CAWSVLYEQYF
.,TRBJ1-5,TRBV6-5,.,TGTGCCAGCAGTCGTGGAGGCAATCAGCCCCAGCATTTT,CASSRGGNQPQHF
.,TRBJ2-6,TRBV6-2/TRBV6-3,TRBD1,TGTGCCAGCAGCCCAGGGGGCGCTGGGGCCAACGTCCTGACTTTC,CASSPGGAGANVLTF
.,TRBJ2-5,TRBV2,.,TGTGCCAGCAGTGAACGCAGGGGTGGGGCAGAGACCCAGTACTTC,CASSERRGGAETQYF
.,TRBJ2-7,TRBV6-2/TRBV6-3,.,TGTGCCAGCAGTTACGCCGGGGGTTTTAGCGAGCAGTACTTC,CASSYAGGFSEQYF
once,TRBJ1-2,TRBV5-4,TRBD1,TGTGCCAGCAGCTATACTGGGACAGGGGGCTTGGGCTACACCTTC,CASSYTGTGGLGYTF
.,TRBJ1-1,TRBV30,.,TGTGCCTGGAGTGTAGGTACAAGGGAGGCTGAAGCTTTCTTT,CAWSVGTREAEAFF
.,TRBJ1-6,TRBV27,.,TGTGCCAGCAGTTTTCAAACCCCAGGGGAATCACCCCTCCACTTT,CASSFQTPGESPLHF
.,TRBJ2-3,TRBV5-1,.,TGCGCCAGCAGCTTGGAGGGGCATATTTCGGATACGCAGTATTTT,CASSLEGHISDTQYF
.,TRBJ1-4,TRBV15,TRBD1,TGTGCCACCAGCAGAGGGGGACAGGGGAATGAAAAACTGTTTTTT,CATSRGGQGNEKLFF
.,TRBJ2-2,TRBV18,.,TGTGCCAGCTCACCAGTCAGGCCGGCTAACACCGGGGAGCTGTTTTTT,CASSPVRPANTGELFF
.,TRBJ1-3,TRBV19,TRBD1,TGTGCCAGTAGAGAGGACAGGACTGGAAACACCATATATTTT,CASREDRTGNTIYF
.,TRBJ2-3,TRBV27,TRBD2,TGTGCCAGCAGTTTAGGGCTTGCGGGAGGTGGCACAGATACGCAGTATTTT,CASSLGLAGGGTDTQYF
.,TRBJ2-7,TRBV27,TRBD1,TGTGCCAGCAGTTTAGGGACAGGGGGAGACGAGCAGTACTTC,CASSLGTGGDEQYF
.,TRBJ1-1,TRBV7-2,TRBD1,TGTGCCAGCAGCTTTTCGGACAGGGGGACTGAAGCTTTCTTT,CASSFSDRGTEAFF
.,TRBJ1-5,TRBV28,.,TGTGCCAGCAGTTCCACGCTAGGCGACAATCAGCCCCAGCATTTT,CASSSTLGDNQPQHF
.,TRBJ2-3,TRBV4-2,TRBD2,TGTGCCAGCAGCCGCACACTTCCTAGCGGGGGGGCCGGTGATACGCAGTATTTT,CASSRTLPSGGAGDTQYF
.,TRBJ1-1,TRBV6-1,.,TGTGCCAGCAGTGAAGAGGCACCGCGGATCTTT,CASSEEAPRIF
once,TRBJ1-1,TRBV19,TRBD1,TGTGCCAGTAGAGAGACAGGGGGCCTATGGACTGAAGCTTTCTTT,CASRETGGLWTEAFF